The clone carrying this T cell receptor (beta chain) was picked up one time. Blood CD8+ and CD4+ T cells underwent high-throughput TCR beta sequencing. Through negative isolation, CD4+ and CD8+ T cells were obtained, while TEMRA cells were enriched using FACS. These data originate in a study of CD8 T cells in Susac syndrome. It was with random hexamers that about 0.45 to 1 ug RNA was reverse transcribed. It was immunoSEQ multiplex PCR that amplified TCR beta CDR3 across 54 Vbeta and 13 Jbeta. TCRdb reprocessed the immunoSEQ multiplex PCR reads with MiXCR, giving one entry per CDR3 protein. The data contain roughly 120,000 distinct CDR3 sequences, around 95% of them singletons. This CDR3 contains 16 residues. Germline V gene data show CDR1 as DFQATT and CDR2 as SNEGSKA (reference sequence). The V segment lost 0 bases and the J segment 8 bases; nucleotides outside the gene matches: 12.

Sequences were obtained from CD4+ T cells from PBMCs. This sequence originates from a human donor in good health. J is TRBJ2-1 and V is TRBV20-1; 8 bases agree with TRBD2. The CDR3 DNA sequence: TGCAGTGCTAGAGATCCCCTTGGGACTAGAAATTATGAGCAGTTCTTC. As protein: CSARDPLGTRNYEQFF.